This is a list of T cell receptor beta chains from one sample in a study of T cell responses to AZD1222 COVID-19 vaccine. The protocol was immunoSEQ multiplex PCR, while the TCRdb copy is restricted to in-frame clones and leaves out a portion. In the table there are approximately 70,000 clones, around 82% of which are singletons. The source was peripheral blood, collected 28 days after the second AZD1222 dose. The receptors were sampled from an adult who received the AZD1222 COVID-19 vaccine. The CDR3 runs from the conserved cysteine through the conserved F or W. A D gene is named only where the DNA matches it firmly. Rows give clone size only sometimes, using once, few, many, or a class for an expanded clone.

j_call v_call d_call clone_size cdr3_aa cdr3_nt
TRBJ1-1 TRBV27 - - CASSPYSLNTEAFF TGTGCCAGCAGTCCCTACTCACTGAACACTGAAGCTTTCTTT
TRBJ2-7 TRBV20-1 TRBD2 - CSAGTTYEQYF TGCAGTGCTGGGACTACTTACGAGCAGTACTTC
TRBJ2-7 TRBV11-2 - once CASSTKTSGTYEQYF TGTGCCAGCAGCACAAAAACCAGTGGTACCTACGAGCAGTACTTC
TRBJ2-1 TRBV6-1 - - CASSDFREKVVYNEQFF TGTGCCAGCAGTGACTTCCGGGAGAAAGTTGTCTACAATGAGCAGTTCTTC
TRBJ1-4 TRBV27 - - CASSPGPLPVEKLFF TGTGCCAGCAGTCCGGGGCCCCTCCCGGTTGAAAAACTGTTTTTT
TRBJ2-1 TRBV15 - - CATSRGQQIYNEQFF TGTGCCACCAGCAGAGGACAGCAAATCTACAATGAGCAGTTCTTC
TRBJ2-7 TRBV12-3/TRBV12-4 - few CASSGRETYEQYF TGTGCCAGCAGTGGCCGGGAGACCTACGAGCAGTACTTC
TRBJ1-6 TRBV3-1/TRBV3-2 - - CASSQVDSSPLHF TGTGCCAGCAGCCAAGTTGACTCGTCGCCCCTCCACTTT
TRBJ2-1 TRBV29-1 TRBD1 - CSVGGLQGQGGNEQFF TGCAGCGTTGGGGGCCTACAAGGACAGGGCGGCAATGAGCAGTTCTTC
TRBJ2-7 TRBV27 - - CASSPARQGWSYEQYF TGTGCCAGCAGTCCCGCCAGGCAGGGATGGAGCTACGAGCAGTACTTC
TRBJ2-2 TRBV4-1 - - CASSQDDIYANTGELFF TGCGCCAGCAGCCAAGACGACATTTACGCGAACACCGGGGAGCTGTTTTTT
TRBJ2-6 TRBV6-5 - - CASCPLGAGANVLTF TGTGCCAGCTGTCCCCTAGGGGCTGGGGCCAACGTCCTGACTTTC
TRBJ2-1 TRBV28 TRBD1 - CASRTPGQGTGEQFF TGTGCCAGCAGAACTCCGGGACAGGGTACCGGTGAGCAGTTCTTC
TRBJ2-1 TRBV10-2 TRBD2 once CASSEAAGGRNEQFF TGCGCCAGCAGTGAAGCCGCGGGGGGGCGTAATGAGCAGTTCTTC
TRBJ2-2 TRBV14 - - CASSQRRGAPNTGELFF TGTGCCAGCAGCCAAAGGAGGGGCGCACCGAACACCGGGGAGCTGTTTTTT
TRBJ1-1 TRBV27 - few CASSLRSSNTEAFF TGTGCCAGCAGTTTACGATCCAGCAACACTGAAGCTTTCTTT
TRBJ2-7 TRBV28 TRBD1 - CASSPMTGGKYEQYF TGTGCCAGCAGTCCAATGACAGGGGGCAAATACGAGCAGTACTTC
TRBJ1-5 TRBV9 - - CASSPTGNQPQHF TGTGCCAGCAGCCCGACGGGGAATCAGCCCCAGCATTTT
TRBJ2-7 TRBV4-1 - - CASSQTPTGTYEQYF TGCGCCAGCAGCCAAACCCCGACAGGAACCTACGAGCAGTACTTC
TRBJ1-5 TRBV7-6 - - CASSLGSLDSNQPQHF TGTGCCAGCAGCTTAGGGTCCCTTGATAGCAATCAGCCCCAGCATTTT
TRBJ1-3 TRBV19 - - CASSITPSSGNTIYF TGTGCCAGTAGTATTACACCCAGCTCTGGAAACACCATATATTTT
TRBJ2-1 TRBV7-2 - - CASSFYPASSYNEQFF TGTGCCAGCAGCTTTTACCCGGCCAGCTCCTACAATGAGCAGTTCTTC
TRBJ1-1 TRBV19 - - CASSDPSSNTEAFF TGTGCCAGTAGTGACCCCAGTTCAAACACTGAAGCTTTCTTT
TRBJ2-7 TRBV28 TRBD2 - CASSPRTSGRYEQYF TGTGCCAGCAGTCCTAGGACTAGCGGGAGGTACGAGCAGTACTTC
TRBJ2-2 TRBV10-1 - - CARRTSFNTGELFF TGCGCCAGACGAACTAGCTTCAACACCGGGGAGCTGTTTTTT
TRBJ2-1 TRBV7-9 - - CASSPKRSDEQFF TGTGCCAGCAGCCCAAAGAGGTCGGATGAGCAGTTCTTC
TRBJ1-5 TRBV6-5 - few CASSRGIDNQPQHF TGTGCCAGCAGTCGGGGTATAGATAATCAGCCCCAGCATTTT
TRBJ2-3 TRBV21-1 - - CASSKGGLIEYF TGTGCCAGCAGCAAAGGGGGGTTGATAGAGTATTTT
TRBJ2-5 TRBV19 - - CASSTSRDQYF TGTGCCAGTAGTACCAGCCGCGACCAGTACTTC